This T cell receptor (beta chain) was identified in a study of technical replicates of blood from a few donors. Remarks on this clone: A read error may account for a junction end that differs from germline.

This CDR3 region has 13 residues. Looked up from germline, CDR1 is LNHNV and CDR2 is YYDKDF (reference sequence). The table came from immunoSEQ multiplex PCR; TCRdb's copy has only in-frame clones and leaves some out. The sample gives 40,000 to 60,000 clones, roughly nine tenths of which show up once; about 3.9% is in the top ten. This sequence was found in a human donor in good health. Some clones in this sample may be carry-over from other donors' samples. The chain is built from TRBV15 and TRBJ2-7, with D unresolved. Material for sequencing was PBMCs. This CDR3 reads CATSRGPSDEQYF. In DNA form, the CDR3 reads TGTGCCACCAGCAGAGGTCCCTCCGACGAGCAGTACTTC.